The entry below describes one TCR beta chain. Its antigen target is currently unknown. It has no much larger one-base neighbor in the sample; base qualities were not kept. CDR1 and CDR2 are drawn from the germline V gene: SGHTA, FQGNSA. There are 15 amino acids in the CDR3, from cysteine to phenylalanine inclusive. Solely the CDR3 DNA is kept, with 45 bases framed from the first base. The junction shows trimming of 3 bases on V and 1 base on J, and the gene matches do not reach 4 bases of it. This sample was taken from a study of CD8 T cells in Susac syndrome (dated by TCRdb to about 2019). For the wider study: Of the Susac syndrome patients who were sequenced, roughly 8 were in clinical remission while roughly six had clinically active disease. At the time of blood withdrawal, Susac syndrome patients were either therapy-naive, taking corticosteroids (with some also receiving IVIg), or on IVIg alone. Whether CD8+ T cell activation and differentiation in Susac syndrome was antigen driven was tested using repertoire sequencing.

Peripheral blood CD8+ and CD4+ T cells from healthy donors, Susac syndrome patients and multiple sclerosis patients were profiled by high-throughput TCR beta sequencing. Susac syndrome patients met recently defined diagnostic criteria for definite or probable disease. CD8+ TEMRA cells were enriched by FACS, while bulk CD8+ and CD4+ T cells were purified by magnetic negative isolation. Blood was collected in EDTA tubes and processed within 24 hours, with PBMCs isolated through density gradient centrifugation. PBMCs intended for TCR sequencing were frozen in liquid nitrogen and were later thawed in a 37 degrees C water bath. The sorted or isolated CD4+, CD8+ and CD8+ TEMRA cells had a purity of 90% or higher. The paper's findings and limits, for the study overall: The TCR sequencing and HLA analysis was acknowledged to have included a relatively small number of individuals. In patients with Susac syndrome, the CD4+ T cell repertoire showed no detectable clonal expansion.

RNA was extracted using the RNeasy kit, and roughly 0.45 to 1 microgram was reverse transcribed with random hexamers. TCR beta CDR3 regions were amplified with the immunoSEQ multiplex PCR assay covering 54 Vbeta and 13 Jbeta segments. PCR amplification bias was corrected using a synthetic template baseline for primer optimization and computational correction. Per the original workflow: Reads were annotated to V, D and J genes according to IMGT and were analyzed with immunoSEQ Analyzer, with only productive sequences retained. To calculate clonality, Shannon entropy was normalized by log2 of the number of productive unique sequences and then subtracted from one. For each patient and control, public and private clones were evaluated within the 100 most prevalent clones. Susac-specific clones were defined as absent from healthy and MS cohorts, over a thousand published viral clones and other ImmuneACCESS disease sequences. TCRdb reworked the public reads: Q25 trimming with fastp, MiXCR clone assembly, productive beta chains retained. One record per CDR3 amino acid sequence lists the most common genes and DNA. The V and J calls, along with clone size, are taken from TCRdb and not from the paper's own processing. This sample gives around 130,000 distinct CDR3 sequences in total; nearly 96% of them show up just once. Less than 0.15% of the sample comes from the top ten.

The rearranged segments are TRBV7-2 and TRBJ1-1; TRBD1 lines up with 8 middle nucleotides. The sample consisted of CD4+ T cells from PBMCs. This sequence originates from a human donor with Susac syndrome. Here the CDR3 is given as CASSFAGTGNTEAFF. The nucleotide sequence is given as TGTGCCAGCAGCTTTGCCGGGACAGGGAACACTGAAGCTTTCTTT.